The 8 T cell receptor beta chains given below trace back to one sample, sequenced in a study of blood T cell repertoires in COVID-19. The method was immunoSEQ multiplex PCR; TCRdb's version includes in-frame clones alone and lacks a portion of them. The sample has a few hundred thousand clones; 87% are singletons. Sequenced material: peripheral blood. The receptor set was obtained from a man aged 18 to 29 with active or convalescent COVID-19.

This sequence joins TRBV6-5 and TRBJ2-1; perhaps TRBD2 as D (6 bases). CDR3 size: 13 residues. V was shortened by 6 bases and J by 7 bases, with 13 bases between the two germline ends. The germline gives CDR1 MNHEY, CDR2 SVGAGI. As DNA, the CDR3 is TGTGCCAGCAGGAGGGACTTAAATAATGAGCAGTTCTTC. The encoded protein is CASRRDLNNEQFF.

This clone has a single count. The gene calls are TRBV7-9 and TRBJ2-1, with D maybe TRBD1 (6 bases). The CDR3 is made up of 13 amino acids. V was trimmed by 8 bases and J by 2 bases, leaving 10 bases between them. The germline V gene encodes CDR1 SEHNR and CDR2 FQNEAQ (reference sequence). The chain's CDR3 is CASRGGAYNEQFF. CDR3 nucleotide sequence: TGTGCCAGCCGAGGGGGAGCCTACAATGAGCAGTTCTTC.

The chain is built from TRBV28 and TRBJ2-3; D may be TRBD1 (6 bases). V was pared by 3 bases and J by 0 bases, with 13 bases between. This CDR3 spans 16 amino acids. Germline loops: CDR1 MDHEN, CDR2 SYDVKM. CDR3 region: CASSFFRGRSTDTQYF. CDR3 nucleotides: TGTGCCAGCAGTTTTTTCAGGGGTCGTAGCACAGATACGCAGTATTTT. The whole variable domain, remainder taken from reference TRBV28 and TRBJ2-3, is DVKVTQSSRYLVKRTGEKVFLECVQDMDHENMFWYRQDPGLGLRLIYFSYDVKMKEKGDIPEGYSVSREKKERFSLILESASTNQTSMYLCASSFFRGRSTDTQYFGPGTRLTVL.

CDR3 sequence (DNA): TGTGCCAGCAGACACGCACAAAACACTGAAGCTTTCTTT. This sequence encodes CASRHAQNTEAFF. V and J are TRBV12-3 or TRBV12-4 and TRBJ1-1; D uncertain. This CDR3 is 13 amino acids long. Trimming pared 6 bases from V and 2 bases from J, leaving 10 bases between.

The chain links TRBV7-9 to TRBJ2-1, with 13 bases fitting TRBD2. V was clipped by 5 bases and J by 3 bases; unmatched bases: 7. The CDR3 is 17 amino acids. The germline V gene has CDR1 SEHNR and CDR2 FQNEAQ (reference sequence). The CDR3 DNA reads as TGTGCCAGCAGCCGGGGGACTAGCGGGAAGAACTACAATGAGCAGTTCTTC. Encoded protein: CASSRGTSGKNYNEQFF. The variable domain in full, completed from reference TRBV7-9 and TRBJ2-1, reads DTGVSQNPRHKITKRGQNVTFRCDPISEHNRLYWYRQTLGQGPEFLTYFQNEAQLEKSRLLSDRFSAERPKGSFSTLEIQRTEQGDSAMYLCASSRGTSGKNYNEQFFGPGTRLTVL.

The chain links TRBV6-5 to TRBJ1-3, with a possible D match to TRBD1 (6 bases). V lost 4 bases to trimming and J lost 7 bases, with 17 bases between them. Germline assignment: CDR1 MNHEY and CDR2 SVGAGI. This CDR3 is built from 15 residues. The CDR3 protein is CASSSLQGVLNTIYF. The CDR3 DNA reads TGTGCCAGCAGTTCACTACAGGGTGTCTTGAACACCATATATTTT.

The V call is TRBV11-2, the J call TRBJ2-7, with TRBD2 matching over 7 bases. The CDR3 has 15 residues. Germline CDR1 is SGHAT and CDR2 is FQNNGV. J was trimmed by 1 base and V by 0 bases; bases with no gene match: 3. CDR3 sequence (DNA): TGTGCCAGCAGCTTAGAGGGACTACCGTCCTACGAGCAGTACTTC. It translates to CASSLEGLPSYEQYF.

The chain recombines TRBV6-2 or TRBV6-3 with TRBJ2-7, with D unresolved. CDR3 length equals 13 residues. Germline V gene sequence: CDR1 MNHEY, CDR2 SVGEGT. V shed 6 bases and J shed 0 bases, with 9 bases lying between them. CDR3 DNA: TGTGCCAGCAGCACCATGAGCTCCTACGAGCAGTACTTC. It is translated as CASSTMSSYEQYF.